These T cell receptor beta chains were read from a single sample in a study of blood T cells in healthy people across ages. TCRdb re-called the 5' RACE reads with MiXCR, one entry per CDR3 protein. The sample lists hundreds of thousands of distinct CDR3 sequences, approximately 25% occurring once. Separately, the same data were catalogued under a study of T cells of mothers and their children.

The specimen was blood. Receptor source: a boy aged 10-17 years in good health. Each CDR3 is given with its conserved first and last residue. A D gene is named only where the DNA matches it firmly. Expanded clones get a size class; other rows say once, few or many, or leave the size out.

17 | few | TRBJ2-4 | TRBV6-5 | - | CASSETELFKAKNIQYF | TGTGCCAGCTCGGAGACAGAACTTTTTAAAGCCAAAAACATTCAGTACTTC
16 | - | TRBJ2-7 | TRBV4-2 | - | CASSQSLAVLSYEQYF | TGTGCCAGCAGCCAATCACTAGCCGTTTTGTCCTACGAGCAGTACTTC
12 | - | TRBJ2-3 | TRBV29-1 | - | CSVTPSTDTQYF | TGCAGCGTTACCCCTAGCACAGATACGCAGTATTTT
11 | - | TRBJ1-2 | TRBV21-1 | - | CASNLCRQALF | TGTGCCAGCAACTTATGCCGACAGGCTTTATTC
11 | - | TRBJ2-1 | TRBV24-1 | - | CATRRGDEQFF | TGTGCCACCAGACGTGGGGATGAGCAGTTCTTC
15 | - | TRBJ2-1 | TRBV4-3 | - | CASRASRSSYNEQFF | TGCGCCAGCAGGGCTAGCCGAAGCTCCTACAATGAGCAGTTCTTC
15 | - | TRBJ1-3 | TRBV27 | - | CASSLSGPDENTIYF | TGTGCCAGCAGTTTATCGGGGCCTGACGAAAACACCATATATTTT
15 | - | TRBJ2-5 | TRBV5-5 | - | CASSSPGYAQETQYF | TGTGCCAGCAGCTCCCCGGGGTATGCCCAGGAGACCCAGTACTTC
15 | few | TRBJ1-5 | TRBV6-5 | TRBD1 | CASSQTGGQHQPQHF | TGTGCCAGCAGTCAAACAGGGGGCCAGCATCAGCCCCAGCATTTT
14 | - | TRBJ2-7 | TRBV28 | TRBD2 | CASSRSSGSHEQYF | TGTGCCAGCAGTCGCTCTAGCGGGAGCCACGAGCAGTACTTC
15 | - | TRBJ2-7 | TRBV2 | - | CASSERTELSYEQYF | TGTGCCAGCAGTGAAAGGACCGAACTGTCCTACGAGCAGTACTTC
16 | few | TRBJ2-1 | TRBV11-3 | TRBD1 | CASSPTRDRVKNEQFF | TGTGCCAGCAGCCCCACCCGGGACAGGGTAAAGAATGAGCAGTTCTTC
14 | - | TRBJ2-4 | TRBV20-1 | TRBD1 | CSAQRTGAKNIQYF | TGCAGTGCCCAGCGGACAGGGGCCAAAAACATTCAGTACTTC
14 | - | TRBJ2-1 | TRBV3-1 | TRBD1 | CASSQPRGLQEQFF | TGTGCCAGCAGCCAACCGAGGGGGCTTCAAGAGCAGTTCTTC
14 | - | TRBJ2-1 | TRBV7-9 | - | CASSLPGPSNEQFF | TGTGCCAGCAGCTTACCGGGTCCGAGCAATGAGCAGTTCTTC
17 | - | TRBJ2-1 | TRBV5-4 | TRBD2 | CASSLGAGTSKANEQFF | TGTGCCAGCAGCTTGGGCGCCGGGACTAGCAAGGCCAATGAGCAGTTCTTC
14 | - | TRBJ1-1 | TRBV4-2 | - | CASSQDWGNTEASF | TGTGCCAGCAGCCAAGATTGGGGGAACACTGAAGCTTCCTTT
18 | - | TRBJ2-3 | TRBV13 | TRBD2 | CASSSIMAGGPSTDTQYF | TGTGCCAGCAGTTCTATTATGGCGGGAGGACCATCCACAGATACGCAGTATTTT
15 | - | TRBJ1-1 | TRBV29-1 | TRBD1 | CSVGDRVGMNTEAFF | TGCAGCGTTGGGGACAGGGTCGGGATGAACACTGAAGCTTTCTTT
15 | few | TRBJ2-3 | TRBV25-1 | - | CASSEILGGRHTQYF | TGTGCCAGCAGTGAAATATTAGGAGGTCGGCATACGCAGTATTTT
16 | few | TRBJ1-4 | TRBV4-2 | - | CASSRRGARGDQKLFF | TGTGCCAGCAGCCGTCGAGGGGCCAGAGGGGATCAAAAACTGTTTTTT
20 | - | TRBJ1-3 | TRBV4-1 | - | CASSQSWGPRVVAAGNTIYF | TGCGCCAGCAGCCAATCATGGGGGCCCAGGGTGGTGGCTGCTGGAAACACCATATATTTT
9 | few | TRBJ2-7 | TRBV27 | - | CASGYEQYF | TGTGCCAGCGGCTACGAGCAGTACTTC
13 | few | TRBJ2-1 | TRBV4-2 | - | CASSGTPGNEQFF | TGTGCCAGCAGCGGGACCCCCGGCAATGAGCAGTTCTTC
14 | - | TRBJ1-4 | TRBV20-1 | TRBD1 | CSASVSGQREKLFF | TGCAGTGCTAGCGTCTCGGGACAGCGTGAAAAACTGTTTTTT
19 | - | TRBJ1-5 | TRBV28 | - | CASSLSKGSGGLSNQPQHF | TGTGCCAGCAGTTTGTCCAAGGGCTCGGGGGGCCTGAGCAATCAGCCCCAGCATTTT
14 | - | TRBJ1-2 | TRBV20-1 | - | CSARRQQPGYGYTF | TGCAGTGCTAGACGCCAACAACCCGGCTATGGCTACACCTTC
18 | many | TRBJ1-4 | TRBV12-3/TRBV12-4 | TRBD1 | CASSPLTGTGGASGKLFF | TGTGCCAGCAGTCCTCTGACCGGGACAGGGGGCGCATCAGGAAAACTGTTTTTT
11 | few | TRBJ2-7 | TRBV29-1 | - | CSVEDNYEQYF | TGCAGCGTTGAAGACAACTACGAGCAGTACTTC
15 | - | TRBJ2-5 | TRBV2 | - | CASSPLGLEQETQYF | TGTGCCAGCAGTCCTCTTGGGTTGGAGCAAGAGACCCAGTACTTC
13 | - | TRBJ2-1 | TRBV28 | - | CASSPGPHKGQFF | TGTGCCAGCAGTCCCGGGCCTCACAAGGGGCAGTTCTTC
12 | - | TRBJ2-5 | TRBV20-1 | - | CSARDRQASLLF | TGCAGTGCTAGAGATCGCCAGGCCTCCCTTCTCTTC